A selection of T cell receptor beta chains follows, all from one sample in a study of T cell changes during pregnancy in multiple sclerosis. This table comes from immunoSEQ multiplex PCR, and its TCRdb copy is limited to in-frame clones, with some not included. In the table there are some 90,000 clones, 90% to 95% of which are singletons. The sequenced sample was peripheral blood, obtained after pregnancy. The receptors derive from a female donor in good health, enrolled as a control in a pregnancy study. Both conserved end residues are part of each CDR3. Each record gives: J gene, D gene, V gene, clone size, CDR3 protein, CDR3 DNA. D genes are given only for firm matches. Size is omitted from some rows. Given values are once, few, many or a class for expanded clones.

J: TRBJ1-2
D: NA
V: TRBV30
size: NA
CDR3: CAWSRAGRGAGYTF
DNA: TGTGCCTGGAGTCGGGCGGGCAGGGGCGCTGGCTACACCTTC

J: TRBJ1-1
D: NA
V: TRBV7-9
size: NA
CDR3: CASRATGIAEAFF
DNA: TGTGCCAGCAGGGCTACAGGGATCGCTGAAGCTTTCTTT

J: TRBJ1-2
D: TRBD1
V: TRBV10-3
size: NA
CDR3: CAIISEAGGGYTF
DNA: TGTGCCATCATTTCCGAGGCAGGGGGTGGCTACACCTTC

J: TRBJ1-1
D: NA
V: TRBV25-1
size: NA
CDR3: CASSLRGGPSGLVTEAFF
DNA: TGTGCCAGCAGTCTTAGAGGAGGCCCCTCTGGGTTGGTCACTGAAGCTTTCTTT

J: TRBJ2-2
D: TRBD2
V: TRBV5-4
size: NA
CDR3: CASRSSALAGFFGVGELFF
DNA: TGTGCCAGCAGATCCTCGGCACTAGCGGGGTTTTTTGGGGTCGGGGAGCTGTTTTTT

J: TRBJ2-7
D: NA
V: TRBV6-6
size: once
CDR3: CASSYSPAASDYEQYF
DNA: TGTGCCAGCAGTTACTCCCCGGCAGCCAGCGACTACGAGCAGTACTTC

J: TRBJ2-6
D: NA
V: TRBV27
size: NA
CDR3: CASSLSPPQDPSSSAGANVLTF
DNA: TGTGCCAGCAGTTTATCCCCTCCACAGGACCCCTCTTCTTCTGCTGGGGCCAACGTCCTGACTTTC

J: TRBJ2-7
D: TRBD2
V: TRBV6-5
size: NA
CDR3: CASTPGGAGEQYF
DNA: TGTGCCAGCACCCCGGGAGGGGCGGGTGAGCAGTACTTC

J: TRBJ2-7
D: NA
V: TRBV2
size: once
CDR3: CASSATQYEQYF
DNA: TGTGCCAGCAGTGCTACGCAATACGAGCAGTACTTC

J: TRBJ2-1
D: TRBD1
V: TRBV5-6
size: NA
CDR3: CASSLRGQGFFNSYNEQFF
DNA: TGTGCCAGCAGCTTGAGGGGACAGGGGTTTTTCAACTCCTACAATGAGCAGTTCTTC

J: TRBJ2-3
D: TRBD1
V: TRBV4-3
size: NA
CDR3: CASSLARTGGVDTQYF
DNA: TGCGCCAGCAGCTTGGCCCGGACAGGGGGCGTAGATACGCAGTATTTT

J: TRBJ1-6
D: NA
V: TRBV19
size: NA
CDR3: CASRGGTGTRDNSPLHF
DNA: TGTGCCAGTAGGGGAGGGACTGGGACACGGGATAATTCACCCCTCCACTTT

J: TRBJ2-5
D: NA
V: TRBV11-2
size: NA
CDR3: CASSLFETSGETQYF
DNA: TGTGCCAGCAGCTTATTCGAGACCTCGGGTGAGACCCAGTACTTC

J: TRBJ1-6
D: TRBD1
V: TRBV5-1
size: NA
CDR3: CASSQTGGEGSPLHF
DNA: TGCGCCAGCAGCCAAACAGGGGGGGAAGGATCACCCCTCCACTTT

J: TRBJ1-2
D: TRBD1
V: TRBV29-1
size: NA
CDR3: CSVGSGQGYYGYTF
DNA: TGCAGCGTAGGCTCGGGACAGGGGTACTATGGCTACACCTTC

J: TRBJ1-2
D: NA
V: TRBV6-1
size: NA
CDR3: CASSAGSPGPNYGYTF
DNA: TGTGCCAGCAGTGCCGGGTCACCGGGTCCTAACTATGGCTACACCTTC

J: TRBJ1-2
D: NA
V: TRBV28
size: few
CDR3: CASIGGVGGYTF
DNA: TGTGCCAGCATCGGGGGGGTAGGCGGCTACACCTTC

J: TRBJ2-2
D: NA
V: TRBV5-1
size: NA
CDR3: CASSPTASNTGELFF
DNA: TGCGCCAGCAGCCCGACAGCGTCGAACACCGGGGAGCTGTTTTTT

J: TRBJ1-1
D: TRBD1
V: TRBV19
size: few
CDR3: CATTGQRNTEAFF
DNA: TGTGCCACTACGGGACAGAGAAACACTGAAGCTTTCTTT

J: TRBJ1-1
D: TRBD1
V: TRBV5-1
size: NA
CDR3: CASGTEVGTAISEAFF
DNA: TGCGCCAGCGGGACCGAGGTGGGGACAGCCATTTCGGAAGCTTTCTTT

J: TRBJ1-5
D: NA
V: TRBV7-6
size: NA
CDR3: CASSLNSGGNQPQHF
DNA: TGTGCCAGCAGCTTAAACTCCGGAGGCAATCAGCCCCAGCATTTT

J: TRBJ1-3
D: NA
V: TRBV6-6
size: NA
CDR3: CASSYSIGSSGNTIYF
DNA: TGTGCCAGCAGTTACTCGATAGGGAGCTCTGGAAACACCATATATTTT

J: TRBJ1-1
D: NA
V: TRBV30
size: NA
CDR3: CAWSSGGGAEAFF
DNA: TGTGCCTGGAGTTCTGGGGGGGGTGCTGAAGCTTTCTTT

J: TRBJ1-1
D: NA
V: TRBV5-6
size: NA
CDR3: CASSWADTLDTEAFF
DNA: TGTGCCAGCAGCTGGGCTGATACTTTGGACACTGAAGCTTTCTTT

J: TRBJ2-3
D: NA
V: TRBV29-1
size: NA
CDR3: CSVAEQENTDTQYF
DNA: TGCAGCGTTGCAGAACAGGAGAACACAGATACGCAGTATTTT

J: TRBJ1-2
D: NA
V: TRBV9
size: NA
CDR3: CASSVGSGFHGYTF
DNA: TGTGCCAGCAGCGTAGGGTCAGGGTTTCATGGCTACACCTTC

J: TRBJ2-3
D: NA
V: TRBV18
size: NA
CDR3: CASSPPPPADTQYF
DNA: TGTGCCAGCTCACCACCGCCCCCGGCAGATACGCAGTATTTT